This T cell receptor (beta chain) comes out of a study of OX40 agonist ivuxolimab in advanced cancers. Study at large: The mean age was approximately 60 years, ranging from about 20 to 85, with around four fifths of participants male. Eligibility rules accepted prior anti-PD-1, anti-PD-L1 or anti-CTLA-4 therapy, and 35% to 45% had some.

CDR3 length: 15 residues. Germline assignment: CDR1 MNHNY and CDR2 SVGAGI (reference sequence). The V gene lost 6 bases and the J gene lost 4 bases, with 18 bases spanning the gap. Details on this clone: Its antigen is not identified.

Findings of the study overall: Normalized T-cell clonal expansion was also low in a subset of nonresponders.

Assay: immunoSEQ multiplex PCR; the TCRdb copy retains only in-frame clones and omits some. The sample comprises about 75,000 clones, 85% to 90% of which are singletons, and nearly 8% rests with the top ten. Specimen: CD4+ or CD8+ T cells sorted from blood, collected in a trial of the OX40 agonist ivuxolimab. This clonotype was sampled from an adult with an advanced solid tumor such as melanoma, head and neck, liver or kidney cancer. This chain connects TRBV6-6 to TRBJ1-1; TRBD1 is a possible D gene (6 bases). For the CDR3, the DNA is TGTGCCAGCAGCCTACGCACAGGGCCGGGCACTGAAGCTTTCTTT. Residues: CASSLRTGPGTEAFF.